The sequence of this T cell receptor (beta chain) was determined in a study of blood T cell repertoires in COVID-19. Study at large: Sample material is recorded as cDNA or gDNA derived from T cells, B-cell-depleted T cells, or PBMCs.

V gave up 9 bases and J gave up 6 bases, with 23 bases separating them. This CDR3 region has 15 residues. Cohorts were determined from participant-reported clinical history. The table came from immunoSEQ multiplex PCR; TCRdb's copy has only in-frame clones and leaves some out. The sample records roughly 210,000 clones, roughly 84% being singletons. The chain couples TRBV23-1 to TRBJ1-2, with D unresolved. TRBV23-1 is classed as an ORF, of uncertain function. The TCR originated in a man between 25 and 39 years old in a cohort exposed to, infected with or recovered from COVID-19 (not recorded which). Sequencing was performed on PBMCs or T cells enriched from blood (not recorded which). In DNA form, the CDR3 reads TGCGCCAGTAATCACCACTTCCACAGTTTGGATGGCTACACCTTC. The encoded protein is CASNHHFHSLDGYTF.